One sample yielded the 4 T cell receptor beta chains listed below, sequenced in a study of OX40 agonist ivuxolimab in advanced cancers. Method: immunoSEQ multiplex PCR; TCRdb's copy keeps in-frame clones and lacks some. The table has 82,000 or so clones, approximately 85% seen once. The source was CD4+ or CD8+ T cells sorted from blood, collected in a trial of the OX40 agonist ivuxolimab. The receptors were sampled from an adult with an advanced solid tumor such as melanoma, head and neck, liver or kidney cancer.

V and J are TRBV7-3 and TRBJ1-5, with D unclear. Looked up from germline, CDR1 is SGHTA and CDR2 is FQGTGA. This CDR3 contains 15 residues. V was shortened by 6 bases and J by 0 bases, with 12 bases between the two germline ends. The CDR3 protein is CASSSGRYSNQPQHF. The CDR3 DNA follows: TGTGCCAGCAGTTCAGGACGGTATAGCAATCAGCCCCAGCATTTT.

The chain joins TRBV18 to TRBJ2-5, with D maybe TRBD2 (6 bases). The CDR3 runs to 13 residues. Trimming took off 4 bases at V and 2 bases at J, with 8 bases between the two ends. The germline gives CDR1 KGHSH, CDR2 LQKENI. The CDR3 DNA follows: TGTGCCAGCTCACGGGACTGGCAAGAGACCCAGTACTTC. It specifies CASSRDWQETQYF.

This chain joins TRBV11-2 and TRBJ1-2, with TRBD1 matching 10 bases. CDR3 size: 15 residues. Germline V gene lookup returns CDR1 SGHAT and CDR2 FQNNGV. Losses at the gene ends were 5 bases for V and 7 bases for J; bases not matched to a gene: 10. The CDR3 region is CASSPPRGQGSGYTF. The CDR3, as DNA: TGTGCCAGCAGCCCTCCTCGGGGACAGGGGAGTGGCTACACCTTC.

The V call is TRBV5-1, the J call TRBJ1-3; 8 positions agree with TRBD1. CDR3 length: 13 amino acids. CDR1 and CDR2 (germline): SGHRS, YFSETQ. The V and J ends lost 4 bases and 6 bases, in that order; junction bases with no gene match: 3. The CDR3 loop reads CASSTDRENTIYF. CDR3 coding DNA: TGCGCCAGCAGCACGGACAGGGAAAACACCATATATTTT. Based on the CDR3 plus reference TRBV5-1 and TRBJ1-3, the full variable domain is KAGVTQTPRYLIKTRGQQVTLSCSPISGHRSVSWYQQTPGQGLQFLFEYFSETQRNKGNFPGRFSGRQFSNSRSEMNVSTLELGDSALYLCASSTDRENTIYFGEGSWLTVV.